Listed below are T cell receptor beta chains from one sample, sequenced in a study of regulatory T cells in long-lasting Graves disease. TCRdb recomputed calls from the multiplex PCR reads with MiXCR, one row per CDR3 protein. The sample holds roughly 700,000 distinct CDR3 sequences; 25% to 35% are singletons and the top ten take under 50%. The material was peripheral blood mononuclear cells (PBMCs), obtained when the disease was refractory, from a patient treated with antithyroid drugs. The source is a female donor with Graves disease. The CDR3 runs from the conserved cysteine through the conserved F or W. The D gene is left open where the match is weak. Some rows have no size entry. The others give once, few or many, or a class for an expanded clone.

v_call	clone_size	d_call	j_call	cdr3_nt	cdr3_aa
TRBV11-2	many	.	TRBJ2-7	TGTGCCAGCAGCATCGGACTTTACGAGCAGTACTTC	CASSIGLYEQYF
TRBV28	few	.	TRBJ1-6	TGTGCCAGCAGTTCCCCCGCAGGGTCCTATAATTCACCCCTCCACTTT	CASSSPAGSYNSPLHF
TRBV29-1	.	.	TRBJ1-1	TGCAGCGCTGACTTCCCCCTCGGGACACGGAACACTGAAGCTTTCTTT	CSADFPLGTRNTEAFF
TRBV24-1	.	.	TRBJ1-4	TGTGCCACCAGTGATGGAGTCTTGAGTGAAAAACTGTTTTTT	CATSDGVLSEKLFF
TRBV9	few	.	TRBJ2-7	TGTGCCAGCAGCCCAGGGGGGACTTTCGCCTACGAGCAGTACTTC	CASSPGGTFAYEQYF
TRBV7-9	.	.	TRBJ1-4	TGTGCCAGCAGTAAGGACAGCGTTAATGAAAAACTGTTTTTT	CASSKDSVNEKLFF
TRBV12-3/TRBV12-4	few	TRBD1	TRBJ1-2	TGTGCCAGCCGGCGCGGACAGGGGGCTAGGGGCTACACCTTC	CASRRGQGARGYTF
TRBV6-1	few	.	TRBJ2-7	TGTGCCAGCAAGTCTGAGACGATGTCCTACGAGCAGTACTTC	CASKSETMSYEQYF
TRBV6-1	.	.	TRBJ1-5	TGTGCCAGCATCGACGGTGATAGACAGGCCCTGCGCAATCAGCCCCAGCATTTT	CASIDGDRQALRNQPQHF
TRBV6-1	.	TRBD1	TRBJ1-5	TGTGCCAGCAGATCCACAGGGGGGAGAGAGCCCCAGCATTTT	CASRSTGGREPQHF
TRBV6-2/TRBV6-3	.	.	TRBJ2-3	TGTGCCAGCAATGGACACACCACAGATACGCAGTATTTT	CASNGHTTDTQYF
TRBV6-2/TRBV6-3	few	.	TRBJ1-1	TGTGCCAGCAGGGGGGCGAGCACTGAAGCTTTCTTT	CASRGASTEAFF
TRBV7-9	.	.	TRBJ2-7	TGTGCCAGCAGCGCCACATACTCCTACGAGCAGTACTTC	CASSATYSYEQYF
TRBV28	few	.	TRBJ1-3	TGTGCCAGCAGTTTAGGGACAACTGGAAACACCATATATTTT	CASSLGTTGNTIYF
TRBV7-2	few	.	TRBJ1-5	TGTGCCAGCAGCTTAGGGACAGCTTATCAGCCCCAGCATTTT	CASSLGTAYQPQHF
TRBV27	.	.	TRBJ2-1	TGTGCCAGCAGCCAGCCTCCTCGGGACTCCTCACCCTACAATGAGCAGTTCTTC	CASSQPPRDSSPYNEQFF
TRBV20-1	few	.	TRBJ1-5	TGCAGTGCTAGATTGGGGTTTGGAGTCAATCAGCCCCAGCATTTT	CSARLGFGVNQPQHF
TRBV10-3	many	TRBD1	TRBJ2-7	TGTGCCATCAGTGAGGCACTCCGGGACAGGGTCTACGAGCAGTACTTC	CAISEALRDRVYEQYF
TRBV28	many	TRBD2	TRBJ2-7	TGTGCCAGCAGGATCTGGAGCGGGAGTAGCTACGAGCAGTACTTC	CASRIWSGSSYEQYF
TRBV20-1	.	TRBD2	TRBJ2-7	TGCAGTGCTAGAGACCCCCCTAGCCGCGGGAGGGCCAGGGACGAGCAGTACTTC	CSARDPPSRGRARDEQYF
TRBV20-1	few	TRBD1	TRBJ2-7	TGCAGTGCTAACCGGGACAGGGCCTACGAGCAGTACTTC	CSANRDRAYEQYF
TRBV5-1	few	.	TRBJ2-7	TGCGCCAGCAGCTTTTTTGAGACGGCGGTCGAGCAGTACTTC	CASSFFETAVEQYF
TRBV28	few	.	TRBJ1-2	TGTGCCAGCAGCCAAGATAAGAGGGGGACCGACCGCGGAGGCTACACCTTC	CASSQDKRGTDRGGYTF
TRBV12-3/TRBV12-4	.	TRBD1	TRBJ1-2	TGTGCCAGCAGTTATTTCGGGACAGGGCAGTCAGGAGGCTACACCTTC	CASSYFGTGQSGGYTF
TRBV12-3/TRBV12-4	many	TRBD1	TRBJ1-5	TGTGCCAGCAGTTTGACGGGACAGAACAATCAGCCCCAGCATTTT	CASSLTGQNNQPQHF
TRBV20-1	many	TRBD2	TRBJ2-7	TGCAGTGCTAGAGAACTAGCGGGAGGCTACGAGCAGTACTTC	CSARELAGGYEQYF
TRBV3-1	many	.	TRBJ2-7	TGTGCCAGCAGCCCGGTGTCACGTCGCCACGAGCAGTACTTC	CASSPVSRRHEQYF
TRBV30	many	.	TRBJ1-2	TGTGCCTGGACCAAGGGACGGGGAGGCTACACCTTC	CAWTKGRGGYTF
TRBV3-1	.	.	TRBJ2-5	TGTGCCAGTACCGGGCAGGGCCGAGAGACCCAGTACTTC	CASTGQGRETQYF
TRBV6-1	.	.	TRBJ1-4	TGTGCCAGCAGTGAAGCGTCAGGGCCATTGGGTGGTGAAAAACTGTTTTTT	CASSEASGPLGGEKLFF
TRBV29-1	.	TRBD2	TRBJ2-5	TGCAGCGTTGAAGATCTGGCGGCGGGAGGGCCCCTAGAGACCCAGTACTTC	CSVEDLAAGGPLETQYF
TRBV28	many	.	TRBJ1-6	TGTGCCAGCAGTTTCCCACAAACAAATTCACCCCTCCACTTT	CASSFPQTNSPLHF
TRBV7-8	.	.	TRBJ1-4	TGTGCCAGCAGCCCCGACCCGACCAGATTTGAAAAACTGTTTTTT	CASSPDPTRFEKLFF
TRBV6-1	many	TRBD2	TRBJ2-1	TGTGCCAGCAACAACTCCCCTCCTAGCGGTCTACGGAACTCCTACAATGAGCAGTTCTTC	CASNNSPPSGLRNSYNEQFF
TRBV19	.	.	TRBJ1-2	TGTGCCAGTAGTATGACGGCAGTTAACATCTATGGCTACACCTTC	CASSMTAVNIYGYTF
TRBV5-6	few	.	TRBJ1-1	TGTGCCAGCAGCACACTCAGGGGTCATGACACTGAAGCTTTCTTT	CASSTLRGHDTEAFF
TRBV2	many	TRBD2	TRBJ2-2	TGTGCCATCACGGAGGCTAGCGGATTACCCACCGGGGAGCTGTTTTTT	CAITEASGLPTGELFF
TRBV28	.	TRBD1	TRBJ1-1	TGTGCCAGTATCCGGGACAGCAAATTTACTGAAGCTTTCTTT	CASIRDSKFTEAFF
TRBV6-1	few	TRBD1	TRBJ1-5	TGTGCCAGCAGACCCGGACAGGGGTACAATCAGCCCCAGCATTTT	CASRPGQGYNQPQHF
TRBV6-1	.	TRBD1	TRBJ2-6	TGTGCCAGCGGCCGGGACAGGGGGCTCGGGGCCAACGTCCTGACTTTC	CASGRDRGLGANVLTF
TRBV11-2	few	.	TRBJ2-7	TGTGCCAGCAGCTTAGAAGGGGTCTCATACACCTACGAGCAGTACTTC	CASSLEGVSYTYEQYF
TRBV6-1	.	.	TRBJ2-4	TGTGCCAGCAGTGCGGGACACTCCAAAAACATTCAGTACTTC	CASSAGHSKNIQYF
TRBV6-2/TRBV6-3	.	.	TRBJ1-1	TGTGCCAGCAGTTACAGGGCCCTGGCCCCGAACACTGAAGCTTTCTTT	CASSYRALAPNTEAFF
TRBV20-1	.	.	TRBJ2-6	TGCAGTGCTAGACTCACAGGGCTAACCGGGGCCAACGTCCTGACTTTC	CSARLTGLTGANVLTF
TRBV25-1	few	.	TRBJ1-1	TGTGCCAGCAGTGAATGGGGCAGGGCTGGTTTTCGAGCTTTCTTT	CASSEWGRAGFRAFF
TRBV4-1	few	TRBD1	TRBJ2-7	TGCGCCAGCAGCCAAGCCCCGGGACAGGACTATTACGAGCAGTACTTC	CASSQAPGQDYYEQYF
TRBV19	.	TRBD1	TRBJ2-1	TGTGCCAGTAGCGCCGGGACAGGGGGCGGGAAAGGATTCTTC	CASSAGTGGGKGFF
TRBV2	many	.	TRBJ1-5	TGTGCCAGCAGTGCCCAGCATCGACAGCCCCAGCATTTT	CASSAQHRQPQHF
TRBV25-1	few	.	TRBJ2-5	TGTGCCAGCAGTGAATTCCACCCGGGGGTGGAGTACTTC	CASSEFHPGVEYF